This TCR beta chain was identified in a study of tumor-infiltrating lymphocytes in primary liver carcinoma. Overall study: Staging placed the tumors at T1-T3 N0M0, and they measured about 4 to 11 cm across.

Blood RNA originated from unsorted whole blood, with germline DNA additionally extracted. V shed 6 bases and J shed 3 bases, with 12 bases lying between them. This CDR3 has 14 amino acids. Constant-region priming of about 520 ng total RNA yielded TCR beta cDNA. Amplification in three nested multiplex PCR rounds with slightly modified ARM-PCR gave rise to TCR beta libraries. Investigators reported that the first two PCR rounds, at 10 to 11 cycles each, used TRBV1-TRBV30 forward primers with a C-beta reverse primer. From the multiplex PCR reads, TCRdb called clonotypes with MiXCR, one entry per CDR3 protein. The repertoire holds fewer than 400,000 distinct CDR3 sequences, with about three fifths as singletons. With regard to this clonotype: A clone one base away is much larger, so this may be a read error.

Sequencing used peripheral blood. The TCR originated in a woman aged 25 to 39 with primary liver carcinoma and hepatitis B virus infection. The rearrangement uses TRBV12-3 or TRBV12-4 and TRBJ1-5; the D is unclear. This CDR3 is CASSHGWTNQPQHF. The CDR3 DNA reads TGTGCCAGCAGCCACGGATGGACCAATCAGCCCCAGCATTTT.